A single sample gave rise to the 4 T cell receptor beta chains below, sequenced in a study of T cells in Graves' hyperthyroidism and ophthalmopathy. TCR beta CDR3 regions were amplified from RNA. The primer set for the first-round RT-PCR of the TCR CDR3 was HTBI. Each CDR3 protein is one row after TCRdb ran MiXCR on the multiplex PCR reads. This repertoire shows 650,000 to 750,000 distinct CDR3 sequences, about 15% found once; its top ten account for 10%. The sequenced sample was blood. The source of these receptors is a young woman with Graves' hyperthyroidism.

CDR3 in amino acids: CARTRGTGELFF. DNA for the CDR3: TGTGCCAGGACCCGGGGCACCGGGGAGCTGTTTTTT. The chain joins TRBV30 to TRBJ2-2; D might be TRBD2 (5 bases). The V gene lost 8 bases and the J gene lost 4 bases, with 11 bases spanning the gap. The CDR3 contains 12 residues. Germline V gene sequence: CDR1 GTSNPN, CDR2 SVGIG (reference sequence).

The V call is TRBV5-6, the J call TRBJ2-7, with 8 bases aligning to TRBD2. The CDR3 is 14 amino acids. V was pared by 2 bases and J by 3 bases, with 4 bases of the junction left unmatched. Germline-derived CDR1 and CDR2 are SGHDT and YYEEEE. CDR3 amino acids: CASSLAGEVYEQYF. CDR3 DNA sequence: TGTGCCAGCAGCTTAGCGGGAGAAGTCTACGAGCAGTACTTC.

This clonotype came up many times. The rearrangement joins TRBV30 to TRBJ1-6; 8 positions agree with TRBD1. The CDR3 length is 13 residues. Germline V gives CDR1 GTSNPN, CDR2 SVGIG (reference sequence). Trimming took 5 bases from V and 7 from J; bases not matched to a gene: 4. In nucleotides, the CDR3 is TGTGCCTGGCAGGGGGCTGGGAATTCACCCCTCCACTTT. It yields the protein CAWQGAGNSPLHF.

This chain joins TRBV7-9 and TRBJ2-5, with D perhaps TRBD2 (6 bases). CDR3 length: 17 residues. Germline V gene data show CDR1 as SEHNR and CDR2 as FQNEAQ (reference sequence). Trimming left V 2 bases short and J 7 bases short, with 23 bases between. As DNA, the CDR3 is TGTGCCAGCAGCTTACGGGACTCCAGCCGAGGGATAACGACCCAGTACTTC. Its translation is CASSLRDSSRGITTQYF.